The rows below give T cell receptor beta chains drawn from one sample of a study of blood T cells in healthy people across ages. TCRdb re-derived calls from the 5' RACE reads in MiXCR, one entry per CDR3 protein. This table has fewer than 950,000 distinct CDR3 sequences, 35% to 40% appearing once. The sequenced material came from blood. The receptors originated from a young man in good health. CDR3s include the opening cysteine and the closing phenylalanine or tryptophan. D genes are given only for firm matches. Rows give clone size only sometimes, using once, few, many, or a class for an expanded clone.

clone size	V gene	D gene	J gene	CDR3 DNA	CDR3 protein
once	TRBV10-3	TRBD1	TRBJ2-6	TGTGCCATCAGTGAACGGACAGGGGGCACTGGGGCCAACGTCCTGACTTTC	CAISERTGGTGANVLTF
many	TRBV4-3	-	TRBJ1-4	TGCGCCAGCAGCCAAGGATATGAACCGTCTCGAGAAAGACTGTTTTTT	CASSQGYEPSRERLFF
-	TRBV7-2	-	TRBJ2-1	TGTGCCAGCAGCCCCGGACTCCCTGGGAATGAGCAGTTCTTC	CASSPGLPGNEQFF
-	TRBV7-2	TRBD2	TRBJ2-7	TGTGCCAGCAGCTTAATAGCGGGAGTTCGGGGGTACGAGCAGTACTTC	CASSLIAGVRGYEQYF
-	TRBV6-1	-	TRBJ1-6	TGTGCCAGCAGTGGAGCGTTCGGTGGAGCAGACTATAATTCACCCCTCCACTTT	CASSGAFGGADYNSPLHF
many	TRBV12-3/TRBV12-4	-	TRBJ2-1	TGTGCCAGCAGTTTGGGAAGAGGATACAATGAGCAGTTCTTC	CASSLGRGYNEQFF
-	TRBV3-1	TRBD2	TRBJ2-1	TGTGCCAGCAGCCAAGATAGCGGGGGGCGTAATGAGCAGTTCTTC	CASSQDSGGRNEQFF
few	TRBV27	-	TRBJ2-7	TGTGCCAGCAGTTTCGGGCAGGATTCCTACGAGCAGTACTTC	CASSFGQDSYEQYF
few	TRBV7-2	TRBD2	TRBJ2-1	TGTGCCAGCAGCTCGTGGACTAGCCTAAGAGAGCAGTTCTTC	CASSSWTSLREQFF
-	TRBV20-1	-	TRBJ1-1	TGCAGTGCTCTAATCACTAATGAAGCTTTCTTT	CSALITNEAFF
-	TRBV29-1	-	TRBJ2-7	TGCAGCGTTGAAGACCAGGCACCGGACTACGAGCAGTACTTC	CSVEDQAPDYEQYF
-	TRBV6-4	TRBD2	TRBJ2-3	TGTGCCAGCAGTGGAGAACTAGCGGGAGCAGATACGCAGTATTTT	CASSGELAGADTQYF